Given below is one T cell receptor beta chain in context. These data are taken from a study of blood T cell repertoires in COVID-19. Study-wide context: Acute-phase and convalescent COVID-19 samples originated in the United States, Italy and Spain. In each case, the material was cDNA or gDNA derived from T cells, B-cell-depleted T cells, or PBMCs.

The CDR3 covers 15 residues. Per germline, CDR1 SGHRS and CDR2 YFSETQ. The V end was cut by 0 bases, the J end by 9 bases, with 16 bases between. Authors' data handling: Reference gene primers were amplified, and this amplification served to estimate nucleated cell counts. Profiling relied on immunoSEQ multiplex PCR, and the TCRdb table lists in-frame clones only, not all of them. Clone size and V and J calls were adopted from that table, with D and trimming inferred from the DNA. The table lists around 70,000 clones, about 90% of them singletons. The J gene is TRBJ2-4, the V gene TRBV5-1, with a possible D match to TRBD2 (6 bases). The material sequenced was peripheral blood. The receptor's source is a human donor in a cohort sampled during active COVID-19. The CDR3 DNA reads TGCGCCAGCAGCTTGGGGGGGGACCCCTGGAGCATTCAGTACTTC. Protein: CASSLGGDPWSIQYF.